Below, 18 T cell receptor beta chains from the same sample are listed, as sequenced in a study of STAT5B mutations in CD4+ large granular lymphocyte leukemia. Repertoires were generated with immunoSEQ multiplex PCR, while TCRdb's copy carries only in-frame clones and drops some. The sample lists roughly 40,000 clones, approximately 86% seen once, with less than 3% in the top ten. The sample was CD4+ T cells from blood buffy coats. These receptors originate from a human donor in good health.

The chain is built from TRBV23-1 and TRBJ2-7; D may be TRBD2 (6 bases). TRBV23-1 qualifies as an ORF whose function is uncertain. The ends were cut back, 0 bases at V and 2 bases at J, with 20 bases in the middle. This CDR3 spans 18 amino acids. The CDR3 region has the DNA TGCGCCAGCAGTCAATCTCGGAAATTCCGGGACTGGGCCTACGAGCAGTACTTC. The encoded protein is CASSQSRKFRDWAYEQYF.

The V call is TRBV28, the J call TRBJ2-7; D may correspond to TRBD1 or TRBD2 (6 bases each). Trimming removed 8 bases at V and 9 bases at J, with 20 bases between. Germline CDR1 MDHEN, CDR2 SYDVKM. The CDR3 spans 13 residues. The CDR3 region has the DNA TGTGCCAGCCGATCGAGAGGGGGGCGAGGGCAGTACTTC. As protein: CASRSRGGRGQYF.

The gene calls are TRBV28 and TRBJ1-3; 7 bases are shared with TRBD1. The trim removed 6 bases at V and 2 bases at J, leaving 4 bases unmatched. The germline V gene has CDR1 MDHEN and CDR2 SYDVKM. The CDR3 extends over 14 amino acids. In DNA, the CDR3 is TGTGCCAGCAGCGGCGGGACAGCTGGAAACACCATATATTTT. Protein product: CASSGGTAGNTIYF.

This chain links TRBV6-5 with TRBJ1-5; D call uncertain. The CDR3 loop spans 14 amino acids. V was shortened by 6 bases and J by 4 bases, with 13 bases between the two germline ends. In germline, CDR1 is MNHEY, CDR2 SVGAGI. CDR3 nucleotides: TGTGCCAGCAGGGACTATCTTGGGAATCAGCCCCAGCATTTT. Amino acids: CASRDYLGNQPQHF.

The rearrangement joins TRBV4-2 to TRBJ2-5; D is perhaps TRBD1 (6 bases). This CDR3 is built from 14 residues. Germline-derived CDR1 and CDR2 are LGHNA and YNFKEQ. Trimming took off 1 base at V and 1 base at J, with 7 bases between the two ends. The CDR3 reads CASSQGTVQETQYF. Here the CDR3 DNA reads TGTGCCAGCAGCCAAGGGACAGTCCAAGAGACCCAGTACTTC.

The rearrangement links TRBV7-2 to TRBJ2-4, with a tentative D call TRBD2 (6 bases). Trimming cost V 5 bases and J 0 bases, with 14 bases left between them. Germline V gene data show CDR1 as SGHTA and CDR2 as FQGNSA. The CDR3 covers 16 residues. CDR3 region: CASSGRVAVAKNIQYF. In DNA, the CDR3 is TGTGCCAGCAGCGGCCGGGTAGCGGTAGCCAAAAACATTCAGTACTTC.

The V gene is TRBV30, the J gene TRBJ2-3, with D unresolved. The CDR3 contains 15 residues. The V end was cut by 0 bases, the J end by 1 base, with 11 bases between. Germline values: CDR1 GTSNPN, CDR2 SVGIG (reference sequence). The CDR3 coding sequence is TGTGCCTGGAGTGTGTTCGAAGCAGGCACAGATACGCAGTATTTT. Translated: CAWSVFEAGTDTQYF.

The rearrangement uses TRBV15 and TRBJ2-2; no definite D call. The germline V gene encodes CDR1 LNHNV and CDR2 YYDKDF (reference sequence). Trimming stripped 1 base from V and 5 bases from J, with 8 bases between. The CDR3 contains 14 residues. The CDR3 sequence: CATSRVSATGELFF. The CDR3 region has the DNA TGTGCCACCAGCAGAGTTTCGGCGACCGGGGAGCTGTTTTTT.

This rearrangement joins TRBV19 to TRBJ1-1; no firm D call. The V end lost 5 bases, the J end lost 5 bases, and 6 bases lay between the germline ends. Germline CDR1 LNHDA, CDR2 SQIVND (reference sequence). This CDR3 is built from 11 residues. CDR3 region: CASSWRTEAFF. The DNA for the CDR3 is TGTGCCAGTAGTTGGCGAACTGAAGCTTTCTTT. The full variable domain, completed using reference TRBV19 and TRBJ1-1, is DGGITQSPKYLFRKEGQNVTLSCEQNLNHDAMYWYRQDPGQGLRLIYYSQIVNDFQKGDIAEGYSVSREKKESFPLTVTSAQKNPTAFYLCASSWRTEAFFGQGTRLTVV.

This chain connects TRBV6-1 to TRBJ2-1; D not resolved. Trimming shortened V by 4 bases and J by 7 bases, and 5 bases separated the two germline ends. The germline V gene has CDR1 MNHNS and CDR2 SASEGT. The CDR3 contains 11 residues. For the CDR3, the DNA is TGTGCCAGCAGTGTCCTAAATGAGCAGTTCTTC. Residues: CASSVLNEQFF.

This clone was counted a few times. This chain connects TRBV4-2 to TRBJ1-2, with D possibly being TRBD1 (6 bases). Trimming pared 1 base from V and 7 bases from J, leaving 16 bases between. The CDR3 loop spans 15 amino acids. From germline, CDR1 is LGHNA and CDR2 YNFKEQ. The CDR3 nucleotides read TGTGCCAGCAGCCAAGGGGATCAGGGGCGGCGTGGCTACACCTTC. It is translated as CASSQGDQGRRGYTF.

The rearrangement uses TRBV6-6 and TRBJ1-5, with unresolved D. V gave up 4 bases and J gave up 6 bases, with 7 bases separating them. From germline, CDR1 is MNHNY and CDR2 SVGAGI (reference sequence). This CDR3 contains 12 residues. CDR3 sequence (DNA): TGTGCCAGCAGTTCCACGGGTCAGCCCCAGCATTTT. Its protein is CASSSTGQPQHF.

CDR3 residues: CASSRLAENYEQYF. CDR3 sequence (DNA): TGTGCCAGCAGCCGCCTGGCGGAGAACTACGAGCAGTACTTC. V and J are TRBV4-2 and TRBJ2-7; the D is unclear. The germline CDR1 and CDR2 sequences are LGHNA and YNFKEQ. The germline V and J ends were trimmed by 4 bases and 3 bases, with 13 bases remaining between them. This CDR3 spans 14 amino acids.

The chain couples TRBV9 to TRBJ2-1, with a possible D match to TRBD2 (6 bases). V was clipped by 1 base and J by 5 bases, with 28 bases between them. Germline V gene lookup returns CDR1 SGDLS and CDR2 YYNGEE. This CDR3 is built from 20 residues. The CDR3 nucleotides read TGTGCCAGCAGCGTACGGCCCTATGGATTGCGGGACCAAAAAGACAATGAGCAGTTCTTC. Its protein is CASSVRPYGLRDQKDNEQFF.

CDR3 bases: TGTGCCAGCAGCGTAGGGGTGGGCGGCACGAGCTCCTATAATTCACCCCTCCACTTT. Translating gives CASSVGVGGTSSYNSPLHF. V is TRBV9 and J is TRBJ1-6; D remains unclear. Trimming removed 0 bases at V and 0 bases at J, with 16 bases between. CDR1 SGDLS and CDR2 YYNGEE come from the germline V gene. The length of the CDR3 is 19 residues. Complete variable domain (other parts from reference TRBV9 and TRBJ1-6): DSGVTQTPKHLITATGQRVTLRCSPRSGDLSVYWYQQSLDQGLQFLIQYYNGEERAKGNILERFSAQQFPDLHSELNLSSLELGDSALYFCASSVGVGGTSSYNSPLHFGNGTRLTVT.

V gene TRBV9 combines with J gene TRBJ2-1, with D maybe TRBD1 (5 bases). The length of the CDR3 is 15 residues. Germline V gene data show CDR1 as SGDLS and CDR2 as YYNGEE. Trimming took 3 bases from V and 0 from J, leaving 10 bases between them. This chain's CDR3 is CASSGSGNSYNEQFF. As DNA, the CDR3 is TGTGCCAGCAGCGGCTCAGGGAACTCCTACAATGAGCAGTTCTTC.

In nucleotides, the CDR3 is TGTGCCAGCAGTTCACTAGCGGGAGGTAACACCGGGGAGCTGTTTTTT. Amino acids: CASSSLAGGNTGELFF. The chain employs TRBV7-2 and TRBJ2-2; 12 positions match TRBD2. Per the germline V gene, CDR1 is SGHTA and CDR2 is FQGNSA. The CDR3 loop spans 16 amino acids. The ends lost 6 bases at V and 2 bases at J; junction bases unmatched: 4.

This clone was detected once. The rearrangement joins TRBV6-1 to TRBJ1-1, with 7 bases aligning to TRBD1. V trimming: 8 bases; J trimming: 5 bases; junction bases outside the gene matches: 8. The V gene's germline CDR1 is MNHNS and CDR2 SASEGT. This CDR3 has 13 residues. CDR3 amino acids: CASGRDSRTEAFF. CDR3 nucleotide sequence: TGTGCCAGCGGCCGGGACAGCAGGACTGAAGCTTTCTTT.